Following are 21 T cell receptor beta chains from one sample sequenced in a study of cytomegalovirus exposure and HLA in healthy donors listed by TCRdb under 2017. Receptor amplification or capture employed the immunoSEQ multiplex PCR assay. For the multiplex PCR, a mixture combining 60 forward primers for TCR Vbeta segments and 13 reverse primers for TCR Jbeta segments was used. TCRdb carries this immuneACCESS record with in-frame sequences only. Its versions omit some clonotypes, under half of them owing to an unresolved V gene in the studies checked, with the rest unexplained. This sample gives 120,000 or so clones in total; 80% of them show up just once. The ten largest clones capture 8.9% of the sample. Sequenced: PBMCs. These receptors came from a man aged 25-45 years in good health and CMV-seropositive.

This clone has more than one count but fewer than ten. DNA for the CDR3: TGTGCCAGCAGCCGCAGATGGGGGGAGCAAGAGACCCAGTACTTC. Translation gives CASSRRWGEQETQYF. The V call is TRBV4-2, the J call TRBJ2-5, with TRBD2 as a possible D gene (6 bases). This CDR3 region has 15 residues. Germline V lookup: CDR1 LGHNA, CDR2 YNFKEQ. Trimming removed 4 bases from V and 2 bases from J, with 14 bases in between.

The J gene is TRBJ2-1, the V gene TRBV11-2; D gene ambiguous. Per germline, CDR1 SGHAT and CDR2 FQNNGV. The ends were cut back, 1 base at V and 10 bases at J, with 8 bases in the middle. The CDR3 has 12 amino acids. CDR3 nucleotide sequence: TGTGCCAGCAGCTTAGGCGGCTGGGAGCAGTTCTTC. The encoded protein is CASSLGGWEQFF.

This clone was recorded once. The sample holds other DNA sequences that translate to the same CDR3. The V call is TRBV5-1, the J call TRBJ2-1; TRBD2 aligns across 11 bases. The CDR3 covers 16 residues. Germline V gene data show CDR1 as SGHRS and CDR2 as YFSETQ. V shed 1 base and J 8 bases; nucleotides not matched to a gene: 8. As DNA, the CDR3 is TGCGCCAGCAGCTTGTACCCTAGCGGGGGGCTTGATGAGCAGTTCTTC. This codes for CASSLYPSGGLDEQFF.

CDR3 in amino acids: CASSHREFSYEQYF. The CDR3 DNA reads as TGCGCCAGCAGCCACAGGGAATTCTCGTACGAGCAGTACTTC. V and J are TRBV4-1 and TRBJ2-7; perhaps TRBD1 as D (5 bases). CDR3 length: 14 amino acids. V was shortened by 3 bases and J by 4 bases, with 13 bases between the two germline ends. Germline lookup yields CDR1 MGHRA and CDR2 YSYEKL.

This sequence joins TRBV4-1 and TRBJ2-1; 7 bases map to TRBD1. The germline CDR1 and CDR2 sequences are MGHRA and YSYEKL. The CDR3 extends over 15 amino acids. The trim removed 0 bases at V and 6 bases at J, leaving 5 bases unmatched. CDR3 amino acids: CASSQETGKGNEQFF. In nucleotides, the CDR3 is TGCGCCAGCAGCCAAGAGACAGGGAAGGGCAATGAGCAGTTCTTC.

This sequence joins TRBV4-2 and TRBJ2-3; 8 nucleotides align to TRBD2. The V segment lost 0 bases and the J segment 9 bases; nucleotides outside the gene matches: 14. This CDR3 has 17 residues. Germline values: CDR1 LGHNA, CDR2 YNFKEQ. The CDR3 DNA is TGTGCCAGCAGCCAAGATACAGCGGGGGCCTGGACCGACACGCAGTATTTT. Translated, it gives CASSQDTAGAWTDTQYF.

CDR3 sequence (DNA): TGTGCCAGCAGCATACCGGGACAGCAGTACGAGCAGTACTTC. Translated, it gives CASSIPGQQYEQYF. V gene TRBV6-5 combines with J gene TRBJ2-7; 7 bases align to TRBD1. V was clipped by 6 bases and J by 4 bases; unmatched bases: 9. CDR3 length: 14 residues. Germline V gives CDR1 MNHEY, CDR2 SVGAGI.

This chain joins TRBV5-6 and TRBJ1-2, with D possibly matching TRBD1 (6 bases). V lost 4 bases to trimming and J lost 7 bases, with 11 bases between them. Germline V lookup: CDR1 SGHDT, CDR2 YYEEEE. The CDR3 has 12 amino acids. CDR3 in DNA: TGTGCCAGCAGCCCTACAGGGTTTGGCTACACCTTC. It translates to CASSPTGFGYTF.

The V call is TRBV5-1, the J call TRBJ2-1, with D possibly being TRBD1 (5 bases). Germline CDR1 SGHRS, CDR2 YFSETQ. V shed 3 bases and J shed 4 bases, with 11 bases lying between them. The CDR3 is 14 amino acids. The CDR3 DNA sequence: TGCGCCAGCAGCTACGGTGACAGTTACAATGAGCAGTTCTTC. Translated, it gives CASSYGDSYNEQFF. The entire variable domain, with the rest obtained from reference TRBV5-1 and TRBJ2-1, is as follows: KAGVTQTPRYLIKTRGQQVTLSCSPISGHRSVSWYQQTPGQGLQFLFEYFSETQRNKGNFPGRFSGRQFSNSRSEMNVSTLELGDSALYLCASSYGDSYNEQFFGPGTRLTVL.

The CDR3 DNA reads TGTGCCAGCAGTTCGGGACACCTCGGAGAAAAACTGTTTTTT. It encodes CASSSGHLGEKLFF. V usage is TRBV6-5 and J usage is TRBJ1-4; TRBD1 is a possible D gene (6 bases). This CDR3 comprises 14 residues. Germline lookup yields CDR1 MNHEY and CDR2 SVGAGI. V gave up 4 bases and J gave up 8 bases, with 14 bases separating them.

The chain has TRBV14 and TRBJ1-2; D unresolved. The germline CDR1 and CDR2 sequences are SGHDN and FVKESK. The CDR3 extends over 14 amino acids. Trimming left V 2 bases short and J 4 bases short, with 11 bases between. CDR3 nucleotide sequence: TGTGCCAGCAGCCAAACTAAGGCGGGCTATGGCTACACCTTC. Residues: CASSQTKAGYGYTF.

The V call is TRBV5-4, the J call TRBJ1-2; 9 bases are a match to TRBD1. This CDR3 is 14 amino acids long. Trimming at V came to 3 bases and at J to 3 bases, leaving 3 bases not matched to a gene. Germline V gene data show CDR1 as SGHNT and CDR2 as YYREEE (reference sequence). As DNA, the CDR3 is TGTGCCAGCAGCTACAGGGGGCGCGACTATGGCTACACCTTC. This encodes CASSYRGRDYGYTF.

This clone was recorded only once. The chain couples TRBV7-2 to TRBJ1-5; possible D gene TRBD1, 5 bases. The CDR3 runs to 16 residues. V lost 5 bases, J lost 0 bases, and 14 bases lay in between. CDR1 is SGHTA and CDR2 is FQGNSA in the germline V gene. The CDR3, as DNA: TGTGCCAGCAGCCTTCGTTCAGGGTATAGCAATCAGCCCCAGCATTTT. Translated, it gives CASSLRSGYSNQPQHF.

A few counts support this clone. The chain links TRBV18 to TRBJ1-5; TRBD1 is a possible D gene (6 bases). This CDR3 has 15 residues. Trimming shortened V by 2 bases and J by 4 bases, and 12 bases separated the two germline ends. The V gene's germline CDR1 is KGHSH and CDR2 LQKENI. The CDR3 protein is CASSPGVRGNQPQHF. CDR3 bases: TGTGCCAGCTCACCAGGGGTTAGGGGGAATCAGCCCCAGCATTTT.

The rearrangement joins TRBV5-1 to TRBJ2-5; 11 bases are a match to TRBD2. The trim removed 4 bases at V and 3 bases at J, leaving 2 bases unmatched. Germline V lookup: CDR1 SGHRS, CDR2 YFSETQ. The CDR3 covers 14 residues. CDR3 sequence reads: CASSPGLAEETQYF. The CDR3 DNA follows: TGCGCCAGCAGCCCGGGACTAGCGGAAGAGACCCAGTACTTC.

This chain links TRBV10-3 with TRBJ2-7; no reliable D call. The V gene's germline CDR1 is ENHRY and CDR2 SYGVKD. Trimming shortened V by 6 bases and J by 2 bases, and 5 bases separated the two germline ends. CDR3 length: 11 amino acids. CDR3 in amino acids: CAISSAYEQYF. The DNA for the CDR3 is TGTGCCATCAGCTCAGCCTACGAGCAGTACTTC.

This chain uses TRBV4-1 with TRBJ2-7; TRBD1 matches at 7 bases. Germline V gene lookup returns CDR1 MGHRA and CDR2 YSYEKL. The V segment lost 0 bases and the J segment 6 bases; nucleotides outside the gene matches: 5. This CDR3 is 14 amino acids long. CDR3 loop: CASSQDATGSEQYF. CDR3 sequence (DNA): TGCGCCAGCAGCCAAGATGCGACAGGGAGCGAGCAGTACTTC.

This clone was recorded only once. V is TRBV20-1 and J is TRBJ1-2, with no clear D. The V and J ends lost 3 bases and 4 bases respectively, with 6 bases between them. Germline assignment: CDR1 DFQATT and CDR2 SNEGSKA (reference sequence). This CDR3 region has 11 residues. The CDR3 DNA reads as TGCAGTGCTAGGTCCAGCTATGGCTACACCTTC. The encoded protein is CSARSSYGYTF.

The chain employs TRBV11-2 and TRBJ2-1; 11 nucleotides line up with TRBD2. The CDR3 totals 13 residues. From germline, CDR1 is SGHAT and CDR2 FQNNGV. Losses at the gene ends were 5 bases for V and 9 bases for J; bases not matched to a gene: 3. The CDR3 DNA reads as TGTGCCAGCAGCCCAGGGACTAGCGGTGAGCAGTTCTTC. Translated, it gives CASSPGTSGEQFF. The whole variable domain, remainder taken from reference TRBV11-2 and TRBJ2-1, is EAGVAQSPRYKIIEKRQSVAFWCNPISGHATLYWYQQILGQGPKLLIQFQNNGVVDDSQLPKDRFSAERLKGVDSTLKIQPAKLEDSAVYLCASSPGTSGEQFFGPGTRLTVL.

V gene TRBV28 combines with J gene TRBJ1-1, with 8 nucleotides matching TRBD1. There are 14 residues in the CDR3. Trimming at V came to 5 bases and at J to 3 bases, leaving 5 bases not matched to a gene. The germline CDR1 and CDR2 sequences are MDHEN and SYDVKM. The CDR3 nucleotides are TGTGCCAGCAGTAGGTACAGGGGGGACACTGAAGCTTTCTTT. Its protein product is CASSRYRGDTEAFF. The full variable domain, completed using reference TRBV28 and TRBJ1-1, is DVKVTQSSRYLVKRTGEKVFLECVQDMDHENMFWYRQDPGLGLRLIYFSYDVKMKEKGDIPEGYSVSREKKERFSLILESASTNQTSMYLCASSRYRGDTEAFFGQGTRLTVV.

The J gene is TRBJ1-1, the V gene TRBV4-1, with a possible D match to TRBD1 (5 bases). Germline-derived CDR1 and CDR2 are MGHRA and YSYEKL. The V gene lost 0 bases and the J gene lost 4 bases, with 15 bases spanning the gap. The CDR3 consists of 16 residues. For the CDR3, the DNA is TGCGCCAGCAGCCAAGAAGATCGGCCTGGGGCCACTGAAGCTTTCTTT. This translates into CASSQEDRPGATEAFF.